These 7 T cell receptor beta chains were sequenced from one sample in a study of OX40 agonist ivuxolimab in advanced cancers. Generated by immunoSEQ multiplex PCR, the TCRdb table keeps only in-frame clones and is missing some. The table includes about 68,000 clones, approximately 91% detected once. The material sequenced was CD4+ or CD8+ T cells sorted from blood, taken in a trial of the OX40 agonist ivuxolimab. The source is an adult with an advanced solid tumor such as melanoma, head and neck, liver or kidney cancer.

The rearrangement joins TRBV29-1 to TRBJ2-1, with 10 bases that match TRBD2. With V trimmed by 7 bases and J by 4 bases, 7 bases remained unmatched. The CDR3 has 14 residues. Germline lookup yields CDR1 SQVTM and CDR2 ANQGSEA. The CDR3 sequence is CSGIGLAVYNEQFF. In DNA form, the CDR3 reads TGCAGCGGCATAGGACTAGCGGTGTACAATGAGCAGTTCTTC.

The V gene is TRBV14, the J gene TRBJ1-2; D is possibly TRBD1 (5 bases). CDR3 length: 14 amino acids. V lost 4 bases and J 3 bases, leaving 12 bases between the germline ends. The V gene's germline CDR1 is SGHDN and CDR2 FVKESK. In DNA, the CDR3 is TGTGCCAGCAGCCGGGACGCCAATTACTATGGCTACACCTTC. Its translation is CASSRDANYYGYTF.

This chain links TRBV28 with TRBJ2-6; 7 bases line up with TRBD1. The V and J ends lost 5 bases and 0 bases, in that order; junction bases with no gene match: 7. This CDR3 has 17 amino acids. CDR1 and CDR2 from the germline V gene are MDHEN and SYDVKM. The CDR3 loop is CASSRDRVGSGANVLTF. The CDR3 nucleotides are TGTGCCAGCAGTCGAGACAGGGTTGGCTCTGGGGCCAACGTCCTGACTTTC.

V and J are TRBV10-3 and TRBJ2-5; unclear D gene. The V gene lost 6 bases and the J gene lost 5 bases, with 16 bases spanning the gap. The CDR3 is made up of 14 amino acids. The germline V gene has CDR1 ENHRY and CDR2 SYGVKD. The chain's CDR3 is CAIRGKAGSETQYF. In nucleotides, the CDR3 is TGTGCCATCAGGGGGAAGGCCGGTTCCGAGACCCAGTACTTC.

The chain combines TRBV7-9 with TRBJ2-4; TRBD1 agrees at 11 bases. CDR1 and CDR2 (germline): SEHNR, FQNEAQ (reference sequence). Losses at the gene ends were 3 bases for V and 7 bases for J; bases not matched to a gene: 8. This CDR3 contains 16 residues. CDR3 coding DNA: TGTGCCAGCAGCTTTCTCCCGGGACAGGGGGGGAACATTCAGTACTTC. Encoded protein: CASSFLPGQGGNIQYF.

The chain employs TRBV10-1 and TRBJ2-1; D is perhaps TRBD1 or TRBD2 (5 bases each). Trimming left V 0 bases short and J 10 bases short, with 10 bases between. The CDR3 is made up of 13 amino acids. From germline, CDR1 is WNHNN and CDR2 SYGVQD (reference sequence). This CDR3 reads CASSESRGWEQFF. The CDR3 nucleotides read TGCGCCAGCAGTGAGTCGAGGGGCTGGGAGCAGTTCTTC.

CDR3 region: CASSDRLNTEAFF. The CDR3 coding sequence is TGCGCCAGCAGCGACCGCCTGAACACTGAAGCTTTCTTT. V gene TRBV4-1 combines with J gene TRBJ1-1; D is ambiguous. Between the trimmed V and J ends, which lost 5 bases and 0 bases, there was a span of 7 bases. The CDR3 is 13 amino acids. Per germline, CDR1 MGHRA and CDR2 YSYEKL.